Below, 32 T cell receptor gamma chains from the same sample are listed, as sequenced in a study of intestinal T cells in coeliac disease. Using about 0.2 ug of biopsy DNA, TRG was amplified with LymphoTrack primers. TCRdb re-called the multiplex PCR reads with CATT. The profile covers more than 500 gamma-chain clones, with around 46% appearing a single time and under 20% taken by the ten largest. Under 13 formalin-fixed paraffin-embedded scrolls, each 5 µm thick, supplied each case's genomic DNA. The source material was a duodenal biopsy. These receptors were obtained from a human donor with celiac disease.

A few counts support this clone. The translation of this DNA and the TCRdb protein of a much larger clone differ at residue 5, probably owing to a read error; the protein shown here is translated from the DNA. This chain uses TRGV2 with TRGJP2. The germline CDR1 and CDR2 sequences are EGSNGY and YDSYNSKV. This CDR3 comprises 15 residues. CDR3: CATWGGPGADWIKTF. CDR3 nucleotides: TGTGCCACCTGGGGCGGGCCTGGGGCTGATTGGATCAAGACGTTT.

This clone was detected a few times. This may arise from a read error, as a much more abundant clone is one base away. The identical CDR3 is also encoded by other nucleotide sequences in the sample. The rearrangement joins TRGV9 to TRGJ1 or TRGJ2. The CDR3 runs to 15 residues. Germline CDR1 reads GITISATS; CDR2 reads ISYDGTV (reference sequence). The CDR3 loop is CALWEVQGFYYKKLF. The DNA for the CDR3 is TGTGCCTTGTGGGAGGTGCAAGGGTTTTATTATAAGAAGCTCTTT.

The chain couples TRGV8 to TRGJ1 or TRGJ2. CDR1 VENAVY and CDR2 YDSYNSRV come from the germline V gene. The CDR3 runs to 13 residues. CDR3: CAPGLYNNYKKLF. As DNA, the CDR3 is TGTGCACCTGGGCTATACAATAATTATAAGAAACTCTTT.

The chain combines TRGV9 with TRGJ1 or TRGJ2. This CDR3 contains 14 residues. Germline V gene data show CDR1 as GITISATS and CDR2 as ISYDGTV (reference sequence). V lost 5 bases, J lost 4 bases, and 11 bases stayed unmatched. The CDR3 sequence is CALWVGARYYKKLF. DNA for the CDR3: TGTGCCTTGTGGGTAGGTGCACGATATTATAAGAAACTCTTT.

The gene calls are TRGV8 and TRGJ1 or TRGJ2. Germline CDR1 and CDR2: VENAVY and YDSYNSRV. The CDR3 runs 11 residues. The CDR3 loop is CAPGPTNKKLF. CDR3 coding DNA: TGTGCACCTGGGCCTACGAATAAGAAACTCTTT.

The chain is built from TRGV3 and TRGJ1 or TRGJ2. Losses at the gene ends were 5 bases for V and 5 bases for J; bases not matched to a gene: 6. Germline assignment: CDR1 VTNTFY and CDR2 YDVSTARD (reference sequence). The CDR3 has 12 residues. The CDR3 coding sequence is TGTGCCACCTGGGGCCCTGATTATAAGAAACTCTTT. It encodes CATWGPDYKKLF.

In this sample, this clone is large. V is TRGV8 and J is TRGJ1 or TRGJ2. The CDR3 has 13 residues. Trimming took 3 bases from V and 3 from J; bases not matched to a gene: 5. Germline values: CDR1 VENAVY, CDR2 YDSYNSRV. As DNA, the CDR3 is TGTGCCACCTGGGATTTGCTTTATTATAAGAAACTCTTT. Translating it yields CATWDLLYYKKLF.

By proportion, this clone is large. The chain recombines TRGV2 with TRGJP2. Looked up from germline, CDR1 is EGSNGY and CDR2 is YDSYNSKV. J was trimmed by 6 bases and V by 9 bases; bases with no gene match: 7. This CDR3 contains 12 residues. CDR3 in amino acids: CATRWGDWIKTF. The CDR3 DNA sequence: TGTGCCACCCGATGGGGTGATTGGATCAAGACGTTT.

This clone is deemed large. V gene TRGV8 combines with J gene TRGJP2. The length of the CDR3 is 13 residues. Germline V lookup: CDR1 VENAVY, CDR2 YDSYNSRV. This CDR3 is CAPGISSDWIKTF. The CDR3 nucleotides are TGTGCACCTGGGATTAGTAGTGATTGGATCAAGACGTTT.

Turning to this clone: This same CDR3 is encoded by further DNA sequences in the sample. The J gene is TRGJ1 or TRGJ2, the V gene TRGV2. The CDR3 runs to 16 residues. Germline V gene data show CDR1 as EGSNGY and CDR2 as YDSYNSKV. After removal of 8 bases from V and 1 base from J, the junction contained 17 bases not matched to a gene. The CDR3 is CATYLRLIVNYYKKLF. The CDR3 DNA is TGTGCCACCTACCTCCGCCTGATAGTTAATTATTATAAGAAACTCTTT.

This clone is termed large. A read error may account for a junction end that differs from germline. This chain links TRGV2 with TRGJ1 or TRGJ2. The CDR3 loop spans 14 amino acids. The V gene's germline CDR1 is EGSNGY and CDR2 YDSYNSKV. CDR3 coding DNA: TGTGCCACCTGTGACGGGCTGAATTATTATAAGAAACTCTTT. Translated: CATCDGLNYYKKLF.

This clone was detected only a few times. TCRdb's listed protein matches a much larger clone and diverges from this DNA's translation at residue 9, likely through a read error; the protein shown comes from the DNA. For the CDR3, the DNA is TGTGCCACCTGGGACGGGACTTATCATAAGAAACTCTTT. Residues: CATWDGTYHKKLF. This chain links TRGV2 with TRGJ1 or TRGJ2. CDR1 EGSNGY and CDR2 YDSYNSKV come from the germline V gene. The CDR3 has 13 amino acids.

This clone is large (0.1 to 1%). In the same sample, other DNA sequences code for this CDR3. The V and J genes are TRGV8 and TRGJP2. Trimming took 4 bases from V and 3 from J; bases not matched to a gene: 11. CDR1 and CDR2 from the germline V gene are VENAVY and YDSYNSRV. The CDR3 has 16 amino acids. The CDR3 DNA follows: TGTGCCACCTGGGACTTCTCGAAGGGTAGTGATTGGATCAAGACGTTT. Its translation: CATWDFSKGSDWIKTF.

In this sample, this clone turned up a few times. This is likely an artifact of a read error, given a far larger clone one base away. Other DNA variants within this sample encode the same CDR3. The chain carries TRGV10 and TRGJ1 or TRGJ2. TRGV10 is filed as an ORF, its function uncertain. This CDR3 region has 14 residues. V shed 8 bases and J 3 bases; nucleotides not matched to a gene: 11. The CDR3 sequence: CAAWDYPIYYKKLF. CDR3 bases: TGTGCTGCGTGGGACTATCCCATTTATTATAAGAAACTCTTT.

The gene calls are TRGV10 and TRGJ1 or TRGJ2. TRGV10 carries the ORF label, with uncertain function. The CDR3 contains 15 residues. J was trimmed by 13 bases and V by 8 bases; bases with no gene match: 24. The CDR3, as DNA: TGTGCTGCGTGGATTTACGAAAATAGGGGAATAAGAAAACTCTTT. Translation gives CAAWIYENRGIRKLF.

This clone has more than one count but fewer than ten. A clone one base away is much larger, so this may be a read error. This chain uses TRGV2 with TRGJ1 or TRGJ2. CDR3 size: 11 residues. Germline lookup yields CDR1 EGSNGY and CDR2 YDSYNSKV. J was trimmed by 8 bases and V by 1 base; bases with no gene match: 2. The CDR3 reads CATWDGDKKLF. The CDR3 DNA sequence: TGTGCCACCTGGGACGGAGATAAGAAACTCTTT.

The CDR3 DNA reads TGTGCCACCTGGGACGGGATAAGTAAACTCTTT. The encoded protein is CATWDGISKLF. The chain employs TRGV2 and TRGJ1 or TRGJ2. The CDR3 sequence is 11 residues long. J was trimmed by 13 bases and V by 0 bases; bases with no gene match: 6. From germline, CDR1 is EGSNGY and CDR2 YDSYNSKV.

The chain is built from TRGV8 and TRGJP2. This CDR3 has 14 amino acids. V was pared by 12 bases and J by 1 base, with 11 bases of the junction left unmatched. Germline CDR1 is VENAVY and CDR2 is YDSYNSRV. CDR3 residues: CADLGGSSDWIKTF. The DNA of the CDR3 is TGTGCCGACCTGGGGGGTAGTAGTGATTGGATCAAGACGTTT.

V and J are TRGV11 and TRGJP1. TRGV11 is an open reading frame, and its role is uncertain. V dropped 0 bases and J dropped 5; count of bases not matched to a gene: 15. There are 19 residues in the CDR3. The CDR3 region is CACWIRHAGLIPTGWFKIF. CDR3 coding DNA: TGTGCCTGCTGGATTAGGCACGCGGGCCTTATACCGACTGGTTGGTTCAAGATATTT.

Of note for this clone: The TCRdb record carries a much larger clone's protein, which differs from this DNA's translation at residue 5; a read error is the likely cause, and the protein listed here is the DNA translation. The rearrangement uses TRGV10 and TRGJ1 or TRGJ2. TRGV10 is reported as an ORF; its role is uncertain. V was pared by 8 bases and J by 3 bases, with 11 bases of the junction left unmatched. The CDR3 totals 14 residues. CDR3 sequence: CAAWNYPIYYKKLF. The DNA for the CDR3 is TGTGCTGCGTGGAATTATCCCATTTATTATAAGAAACTCTTT.

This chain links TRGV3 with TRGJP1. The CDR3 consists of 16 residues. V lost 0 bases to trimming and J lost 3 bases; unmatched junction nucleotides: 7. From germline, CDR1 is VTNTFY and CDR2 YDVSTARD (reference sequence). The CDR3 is CATWDRPSATGWFKIF. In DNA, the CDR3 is TGTGCCACCTGGGACAGGCCTAGTGCCACTGGTTGGTTCAAGATATTT.

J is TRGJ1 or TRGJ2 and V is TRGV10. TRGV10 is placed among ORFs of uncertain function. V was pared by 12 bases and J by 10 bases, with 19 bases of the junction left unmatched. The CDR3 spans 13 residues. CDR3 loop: CAAGQRPYWKKLF. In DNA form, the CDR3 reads TGTGCTGCTGGACAGCGCCCGTATTGGAAGAAACTCTTT.

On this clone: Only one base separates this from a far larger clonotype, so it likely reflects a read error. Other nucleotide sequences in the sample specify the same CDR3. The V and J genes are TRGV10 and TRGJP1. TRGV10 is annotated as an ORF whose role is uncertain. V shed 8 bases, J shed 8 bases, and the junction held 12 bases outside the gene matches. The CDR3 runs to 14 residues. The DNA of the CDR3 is TGTGCTGCGTGGGATTTTAGGGCCGGTTGGTTCAAGATATTT. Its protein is CAAWDFRAGWFKIF.

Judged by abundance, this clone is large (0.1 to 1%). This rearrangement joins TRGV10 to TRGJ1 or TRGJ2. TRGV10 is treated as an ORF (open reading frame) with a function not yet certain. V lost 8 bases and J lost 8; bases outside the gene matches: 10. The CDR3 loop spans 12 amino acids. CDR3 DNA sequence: TGTGCTGCGTGGGATTCAGGCGATAAGAAACTCTTT. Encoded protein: CAAWDSGDKKLF.

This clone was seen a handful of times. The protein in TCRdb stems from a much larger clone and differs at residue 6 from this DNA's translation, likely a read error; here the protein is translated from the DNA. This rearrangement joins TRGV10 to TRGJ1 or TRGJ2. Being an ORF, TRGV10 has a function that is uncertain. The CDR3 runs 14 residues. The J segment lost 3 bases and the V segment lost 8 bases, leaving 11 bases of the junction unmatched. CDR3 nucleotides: TGTGCTGCGTGGGATTGTCCCATTTATTATAAGAAACTCTTT. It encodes CAAWDCPIYYKKLF.

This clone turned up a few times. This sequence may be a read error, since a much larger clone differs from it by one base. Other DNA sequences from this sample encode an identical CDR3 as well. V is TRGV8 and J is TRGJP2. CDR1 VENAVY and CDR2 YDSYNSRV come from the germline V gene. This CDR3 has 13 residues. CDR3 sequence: CATWDSSDWIKTF. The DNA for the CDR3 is TGTGCCACCTGGGATAGCAGTGATTGGATCAAGACGTTT.

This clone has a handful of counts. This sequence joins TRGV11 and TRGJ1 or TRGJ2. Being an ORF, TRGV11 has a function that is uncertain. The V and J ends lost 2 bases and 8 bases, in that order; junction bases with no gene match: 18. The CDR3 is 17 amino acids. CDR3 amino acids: CACWIRLTLIAPDKKLF. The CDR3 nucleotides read TGTGCCTGCTGGATTAGGCTGACTCTAATTGCCCCCGATAAGAAACTCTTT.

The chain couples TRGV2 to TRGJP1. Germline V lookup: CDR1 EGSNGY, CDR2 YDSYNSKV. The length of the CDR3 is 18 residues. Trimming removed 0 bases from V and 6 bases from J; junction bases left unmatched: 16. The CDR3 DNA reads TGTGCCACCTGGGACGGGGGACCAATCTCGCGGGCTGGTTGGTTCAAGATATTT. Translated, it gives CATWDGGPISRAGWFKIF.

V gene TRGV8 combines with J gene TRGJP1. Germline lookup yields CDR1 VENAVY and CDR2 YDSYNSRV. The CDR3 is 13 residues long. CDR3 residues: CAPGIPLGWFKIF. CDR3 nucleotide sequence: TGTGCACCTGGGATCCCCCTTGGTTGGTTCAAGATATTT.

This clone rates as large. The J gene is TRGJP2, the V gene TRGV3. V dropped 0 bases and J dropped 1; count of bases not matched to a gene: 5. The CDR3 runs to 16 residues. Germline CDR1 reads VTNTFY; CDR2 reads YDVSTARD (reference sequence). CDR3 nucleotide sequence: TGTGCCACCTGGGACAGGCTCCCTAGTAGTGATTGGATCAAGACGTTT. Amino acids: CATWDRLPSSDWIKTF.

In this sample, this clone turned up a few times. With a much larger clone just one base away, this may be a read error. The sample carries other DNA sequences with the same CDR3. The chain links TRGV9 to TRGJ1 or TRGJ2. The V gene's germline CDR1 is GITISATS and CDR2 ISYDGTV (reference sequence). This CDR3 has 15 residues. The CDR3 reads CALWESHGDYYKKLF. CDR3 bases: TGCGCCTTGTGGGAGTCCCATGGGGATTATTATAAGAAACTCTTT.

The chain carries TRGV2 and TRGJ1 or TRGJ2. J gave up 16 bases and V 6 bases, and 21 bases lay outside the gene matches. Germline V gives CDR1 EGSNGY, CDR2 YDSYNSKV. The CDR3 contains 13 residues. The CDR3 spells CATWTLEGIEMLF. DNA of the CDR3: TGTGCCACCTGGACTCTGGAGGGTATAGAAATGCTCTTT.